These T cell receptor beta chains were read from a single sample in a study of regulatory T cells in long-lasting Graves disease. TCRdb redid the calling of the multiplex PCR reads with MiXCR, one entry per CDR3 protein. The sample records around 500,000 distinct CDR3 sequences, approximately 16% being singletons. These sequences were also reported in another study, on T cells in Graves' hyperthyroidism and ophthalmopathy.

Sequencing used peripheral blood mononuclear cells (PBMCs), obtained at new diagnosis, from a patient treated with antithyroid drugs. These receptor sequences come from a middle-aged woman with Graves disease. Each CDR3 is given with its conserved first and last residue. The D gene is left open where the match is weak. Not all rows give a size; the values are once, few, many and, for expanded clones, a class.

CDR3 protein,CDR3 DNA,J gene,V gene,D gene,clone size
CASSLGTSGGQFF,TGTGCCAGCAGCTTGGGAACTTCAGGTGGGCAGTTCTTC,TRBJ2-1,TRBV11-3,NA,many
CASSLVAGAGNTIYF,TGCGCCAGCAGCTTGGTAGCAGGGGCTGGAAACACCATATATTTT,TRBJ1-3,TRBV5-1,NA,few
CASSLGTGLFENEKLFF,TGTGCCAGCAGCCTCGGGACAGGGCTTTTCGAAAATGAAAAACTGTTTTTT,TRBJ1-4,TRBV3-1,TRBD1,few
CASRVAGLETQYF,TGTGCCAGCAGGGTAGCGGGGTTAGAGACCCAGTACTTC,TRBJ2-5,TRBV28,TRBD2,NA
CASSLERGMNGELFF,TGTGCCAGCAGCTTAGAGCGGGGGATGAACGGGGAGCTGTTTTTT,TRBJ2-2,TRBV7-9,TRBD2,NA
CASSYIPGVGSYEQYF,TGTGCCAGCAGTTATATCCCAGGGGTCGGATCCTACGAGCAGTACTTC,TRBJ2-7,TRBV28,NA,NA
CASSGDRSQPQHF,TGTGCCAGCTCGGGCGACAGGTCTCAGCCCCAGCATTTT,TRBJ1-5,TRBV18,NA,many
CAFRQGSYEQYF,TGTGCCTTCAGACAGGGGAGCTACGAGCAGTACTTC,TRBJ2-7,TRBV30,TRBD1,many
CASSLVGQTTGELFF,TGTGCCAGCAGCTTAGTGGGACAGACGACCGGGGAGCTGTTTTTT,TRBJ2-2,TRBV9,TRBD1,NA
CASSLDPRSSYNEQFF,TGTGCCAGCAGCTTAGACCCTAGGAGCTCCTACAATGAGCAGTTCTTC,TRBJ2-1,TRBV11-3,NA,few
CASSPLGQGIDEQFF,TGTGCCAGCAGCCCCCTGGGACAGGGTATCGATGAGCAGTTCTTC,TRBJ2-1,TRBV7-3,TRBD1,many
CASSLDPPINSPLHF,TGTGCCAGCAGTTTGGACCCTCCGATTAATTCACCCCTCCACTTT,TRBJ1-6,TRBV28,NA,many
CASGLGTGFPLHF,TGTGCTAGTGGTTTGGGAACCGGTTTTCCCCTCCACTTT,TRBJ1-6,TRBV12-5,NA,NA
CAWKWGPRTGELFF,TGTGCCTGGAAGTGGGGGCCTCGCACCGGGGAGCTGTTTTTT,TRBJ2-2,TRBV30,NA,many
CASSIDSNYEQYF,TGTGCCAGCTCAATCGACAGTAACTACGAGCAGTACTTC,TRBJ2-7,TRBV6-1,NA,many
CASRRSGQNTGELFF,TGCGCCAGCAGGCGGAGCGGCCAGAACACCGGGGAGCTGTTTTTT,TRBJ2-2,TRBV5-1,NA,NA
CASGRGDPNEKLFF,TGTGCCAGCGGCCGTGGGGACCCTAATGAAAAACTGTTTTTT,TRBJ1-4,TRBV19,NA,NA
CASRIQGNYGYTF,TGTGCCAGCAGAATCCAGGGAAACTATGGCTACACCTTC,TRBJ1-2,TRBV6-1,NA,many
CASSLGPIPEKLFF,TGCGCCAGCAGCTTGGGACCCATTCCGGAAAAACTGTTTTTT,TRBJ1-4,TRBV5-1,NA,many
CASSQVGGDYGYTF,TGTGCCAGCAGCCAAGTCGGGGGGGACTATGGCTACACCTTC,TRBJ1-2,TRBV3-1,NA,NA
CASSQENGGADTQYF,TGTGCCAGCAGCCAGGAGAACGGGGGCGCAGATACGCAGTATTTT,TRBJ2-3,TRBV4-2,NA,NA
CASSAGLDYGYTF,TGTGCCAGCAGCGCGGGTCTGGACTATGGCTACACCTTC,TRBJ1-2,TRBV28,NA,many
CASSVYNEQFF,TGTGCCAGCAGCGTGTACAATGAGCAGTTCTTC,TRBJ2-1,TRBV2,NA,many
CASSEERGNTIYF,TGTGCCAGCAGTGAGGAACGTGGAAACACCATATATTTT,TRBJ1-3,TRBV12-3/TRBV12-4,NA,NA
CAWSRREEDSPLHF,TGTGCCTGGAGTAGGAGAGAGGAGGATTCACCCCTCCACTTT,TRBJ1-6,TRBV30,NA,many
CASSQFSPYGSEAFF,TGTGCCAGCAGCCAATTTAGTCCGTACGGCTCTGAAGCTTTCTTT,TRBJ1-1,TRBV14,NA,many
CATSIREINTGELFF,TGTGCCACCAGCATTCGGGAGATTAACACCGGGGAGCTGTTTTTT,TRBJ2-2,TRBV15,NA,few
CAREQTGGSEAFF,TGTGCCCGGGAACAGACAGGGGGCTCTGAAGCTTTCTTT,TRBJ1-1,TRBV2,TRBD1,many
CATSDDRDRDPYGYTF,TGTGCCACCAGTGACGACCGGGACAGGGACCCCTATGGCTACACCTTC,TRBJ1-2,TRBV24-1,TRBD1,few
CASSLGTPETQYF,TGTGCCAGCAGTTTAGGGACACCGGAGACCCAGTACTTC,TRBJ2-5,TRBV12-3/TRBV12-4,NA,NA
CASSYPGQTSTDTQYF,TGTGCCAGCAGTTACCCGGGACAGACTAGCACAGATACGCAGTATTTT,TRBJ2-3,TRBV28,TRBD1,many
CASSEWSGHAGAETQYF,TGTGCCAGCAGTGAATGGTCGGGACACGCTGGGGCTGAGACCCAGTACTTC,TRBJ2-5,TRBV25-1,NA,many
CASSTRRPSGSETQYF,TGCGCCAGCAGCACTCGCCGGCCTAGCGGGTCGGAGACCCAGTACTTC,TRBJ2-5,TRBV4-1,TRBD2,few
CASSPRTGGPTAGEQFF,TGTGCCAGCTCACCACGGACGGGGGGGCCAACCGCAGGAGAGCAGTTCTTC,TRBJ2-1,TRBV18,TRBD2,NA
CASSSLRDRAGANVLTF,TGTGCCAGCAGCTCGTTACGGGACAGGGCTGGGGCCAACGTCCTGACTTTC,TRBJ2-6,TRBV5-5,TRBD1,NA
CSVTRGTNQPQHF,TGCAGCGTAACCAGGGGTACCAATCAGCCCCAGCATTTT,TRBJ1-5,TRBV29-1,NA,NA
CATHESSYNSPLHF,TGTGCCACTCACGAGAGCTCCTATAATTCACCCCTCCACTTT,TRBJ1-6,TRBV6-1,NA,many
CASSGGTHYTEAFF,TGTGCCAGCAGCGGGGGGACCCACTACACTGAAGCTTTCTTT,TRBJ1-1,TRBV7-2,NA,many
CAIKPTSGGNQETQYF,TGTGCCATCAAACCTACTAGCGGGGGAAACCAAGAGACCCAGTACTTC,TRBJ2-5,TRBV10-3,TRBD2,few
CSANGGGRGTQYF,TGCAGTGCAAACGGGGGGGGGCGGGGTACGCAGTATTTT,TRBJ2-3,TRBV20-1,TRBD2,many
CASSLERERNIQYF,TGTGCCAGCAGCTTAGAACGGGAGAGGAACATTCAGTACTTC,TRBJ2-4,TRBV7-9,NA,few